This TCR beta chain was found in a study of blood T cells in healthy people across ages. Between the trimmed V and J ends, which lost 5 bases and 2 bases, there was a span of 14 bases. The V gene's germline CDR1 is SGHAT and CDR2 FQNNGV. This CDR3 contains 15 residues. Russia was home to the donors, healthy Caucasian individuals aged about 6 to 90. Through a sample-barcoded 5' primer and a J-beta primer mix, a second PCR was run for about 7 to 12 cycles. TCRdb independently ran MiXCR on the 5' RACE reads; one entry per CDR3 protein. This repertoire shows 1.5 million to 2 million distinct CDR3 sequences, roughly 30% found once; its top ten account for roughly 10%.

This chain uses TRBV11-2 with TRBJ2-3; D not resolved. The sequencing input was blood. The receptor was derived from a woman aged 30 to 39 in good health. CDR3 sequence reads: CASSPQPQITDTQYF. CDR3 DNA sequence: TGTGCCAGCAGCCCCCAGCCCCAGATCACAGATACGCAGTATTTT.